This TCR beta chain was observed in a study of patients and donors after allogeneic stem cell transplantation. V dropped 5 bases and J dropped 1; count of bases not matched to a gene: 4. The CDR3 has 16 amino acids. Germline V gives CDR1 SGHDN, CDR2 FVKESK. TCRdb redid the calling of the RT-PCR reads with MiXCR, one entry per CDR3 protein. The sample carries about 160,000 distinct CDR3 sequences, approximately 24% recorded once. This rearrangement joins TRBV14 to TRBJ2-2, with 10 bases matching TRBD2. The source of this sequence is a human donor who was either an allogeneic HSCT recipient or a stem cell or donor lymphocyte infusion donor (not recorded which). It is not recorded whose cells these are; they may come from a transplant donor. The sample consisted of blood, either unsorted or a sorted T cell fraction (not recorded which). The CDR3, as DNA: TGTGCCAGCAGCAAAAGGACTAGCGGGAACACCGGGGAGCTGTTTTTT. It is translated as CASSKRTSGNTGELFF. The variable domain in full, with the rest retrieved from reference TRBV14 and TRBJ2-2, is EAGVTQFPSHSVIEKGQTVTLRCDPISGHDNLYWYRRVMGKEIKFLLHFVKESKQDESGMPNNRFLAERTGGTYSTLKVQPAELEDSGVYFCASSKRTSGNTGELFFGEGSRLTVL.